The 25 T cell receptor beta chains listed next were all sequenced from one sample in a study of shared clonotypes between healthy human individuals. CD45RO-negative cells were positively selected for CCR7, leaving out terminally differentiated effector memory CD45RA+ cells. The protocol was immunoSEQ multiplex PCR, while the TCRdb copy is restricted to in-frame clones and leaves out a portion. Here the sample spans 1.5 million to 2.5 million clones, about 95% being singletons. The sample taken for sequencing was naive CD8+ T cells sorted from blood. All receptors come from a young man in good health.

In its sample, this clone was seen once. The chain is built from TRBV29-1 and TRBJ2-5, with 12 bases identical to TRBD2. The CDR3 totals 17 residues. The V and J ends lost 7 bases and 5 bases, in that order; junction bases with no gene match: 17. Per germline, CDR1 SQVTM and CDR2 ANQGSEA. The CDR3 sequence is CSATGWPTSGSPETQYF. CDR3 DNA: TGCAGCGCTACCGGTTGGCCGACTAGCGGGAGTCCCGAGACCCAGTACTTC.

The rearrangement uses TRBV15 and TRBJ1-6, with D perhaps TRBD1 (5 bases). Germline CDR1 is LNHNV and CDR2 is YYDKDF (reference sequence). V was trimmed by 3 bases and J by 10 bases, leaving 16 bases between them. The CDR3 sequence is 15 residues long. CDR3 sequence: CATSRGEARESPLHF. The CDR3 nucleotides read TGTGCCACCAGCAGGGGGGAGGCGCGAGAGTCACCCCTCCACTTT.

The V call is TRBV5-1, the J call TRBJ1-1; 7 bases match TRBD1. The V and J ends lost 6 bases and 2 bases, in that order; junction bases with no gene match: 4. Germline lookup yields CDR1 SGHRS and CDR2 YFSETQ. CDR3 length: 13 amino acids. The CDR3 reads CASTRTGNTEAFF. The CDR3 region has the DNA TGCGCCAGCACCCGGACAGGAAACACTGAAGCTTTCTTT.

The rearrangement uses TRBV6-5 and TRBJ1-1, with D uncertain. Germline lookup yields CDR1 MNHEY and CDR2 SVGAGI. This CDR3 comprises 14 residues. Trimming shortened V by 2 bases and J by 1 base, and 8 bases separated the two germline ends. CDR3 sequence: CASSYGLPNTEAFF. Written as DNA, the CDR3 is TGTGCCAGCAGTTACGGGCTCCCGAACACTGAAGCTTTCTTT.

The chain combines TRBV28 with TRBJ1-1, with 7 bases aligning to TRBD1. The CDR3 has 11 amino acids. The germline CDR1 and CDR2 sequences are MDHEN and SYDVKM. The V segment lost 6 bases and the J segment 8 bases; nucleotides outside the gene matches: 3. The CDR3, as DNA: TGTGCCAGCAGCGACAGGGCCGAAGCTTTCTTT. Protein product: CASSDRAEAFF.

V is TRBV4-1 and J is TRBJ1-2, with D perhaps matching TRBD1 (5 bases). Trimming removed 1 base at V and 7 bases at J, with 22 bases between. CDR3 length: 17 amino acids. The germline gives CDR1 MGHRA, CDR2 YSYEKL. The CDR3, as DNA: TGCGCCAGCAGCCAAGTCGCCCCAACCGGGACGGACTCTGGCTACACCTTC. This gives the protein CASSQVAPTGTDSGYTF.

The chain uses TRBV6-5 and TRBJ2-1; D remains unclear. CDR1 is MNHEY and CDR2 is SVGAGI in the germline V gene. The CDR3 totals 13 residues. The V end lost 10 bases, the J end lost 4 bases, and 14 bases lay between the germline ends. The CDR3 nucleotides read TGTGCCACCCTGCGGATAGGATACAATGAGCAGTTCTTC. It encodes CATLRIGYNEQFF.

The genes are TRBV7-2 and TRBJ2-7; 12 bases are a match to TRBD1. Germline V gene lookup returns CDR1 SGHTA and CDR2 FQGNSA. CDR3 length: 15 residues. V lost 4 bases and J lost 4; bases outside the gene matches: 5. The CDR3 sequence: CASSSGQGAVYEQYF. The CDR3 nucleotides are TGTGCCAGCAGCTCGGGACAGGGGGCGGTTTACGAGCAGTACTTC.

The chain combines TRBV7-9 with TRBJ2-5; D is undetermined. Trimming pared 5 bases from V and 3 bases from J, leaving 10 bases between. The V gene's germline CDR1 is SEHNR and CDR2 FQNEAQ (reference sequence). This CDR3 spans 13 amino acids. The CDR3 loop is CASSHGLKETQYF. CDR3 DNA sequence: TGTGCCAGCAGCCACGGCCTCAAAGAGACCCAGTACTTC.

As regards this clone: Additional DNA sequences in this sample encode the identical CDR3. J is TRBJ2-7 and V is TRBV28; D ambiguous. Germline lookup yields CDR1 MDHEN and CDR2 SYDVKM. V dropped 6 bases and J dropped 1 base, with 13 bases sitting between them. The CDR3 contains 14 residues. This CDR3 is CASSSRTDSYEQYF. The DNA of the CDR3 is TGTGCCAGCAGCTCTCGGACGGATTCCTACGAGCAGTACTTC.

The J gene is TRBJ2-2, the V gene TRBV19; 8 bases align to TRBD1. CDR1 is LNHDA and CDR2 is SQIVND in the germline V gene (reference sequence). V was clipped by 10 bases and J by 5 bases; unmatched bases: 6. This CDR3 has 13 residues. CDR3 residues: CATTQGATGELFF. The CDR3 region has the DNA TGTGCCACAACTCAGGGGGCTACCGGGGAGCTGTTTTTT.

On this clone itself: The same CDR3 arises from other DNA sequences in this sample as well. The chain joins TRBV5-6 to TRBJ2-7, with 9 bases matching TRBD1. Germline V gene data show CDR1 as SGHDT and CDR2 as YYEEEE. Germline trimming cut 2 bases from V and 3 bases from J; bases unmatched to any gene: 3. CDR3 length equals 14 residues. CDR3 amino acids: CASSFRDRDYEQYF. CDR3 bases: TGTGCCAGCAGCTTCCGGGACAGGGACTACGAGCAGTACTTC. The full variable domain, with the rest looked up from reference TRBV5-6 and TRBJ2-7, is DAGVTQSPTHLIKTRGQQVTLRCSPKSGHDTVSWYQQALGQGPQFIFQYYEEEERQRGNFPDRFSGHQFPNYSSELNVNALLLGDSALYLCASSFRDRDYEQYFGPGTRLTVT.

Comments on this clone: Germline is not matched at one junction end, which may reflect a read error. This chain links TRBV7-7 with TRBJ2-3; D is perhaps TRBD2 (6 bases). The germline gives CDR1 SSHAT, CDR2 FNYEAQ (reference sequence). This CDR3 comprises 15 residues. The CDR3 sequence: CASSLGGRNTDTQYF. The CDR3 DNA sequence: TGTGCTAGCAGCTTGGGGGGACGGAACACAGATACGCAGTATTTT.

The V call is TRBV5-5, the J call TRBJ2-7; 9 bases are shared with TRBD1. V shed 4 bases and J 3 bases; nucleotides not matched to a gene: 5. Per germline, CDR1 SGHKS and CDR2 YYEKEE (reference sequence). The CDR3 sequence is 14 residues long. CDR3 protein: CASSLGQGRYEQYF. Written as DNA, the CDR3 is TGTGCCAGCAGCCTAGGACAGGGGCGCTACGAGCAGTACTTC.

The chain has TRBV18 and TRBJ1-4; 9 nucleotides match TRBD1. The CDR3 loop spans 14 amino acids. The V and J ends lost 4 bases and 6 bases, in that order; junction bases with no gene match: 3. Germline assignment: CDR1 KGHSH and CDR2 LQKENI. The CDR3 loop is CASSLGTGYEKLFF. CDR3 in DNA: TGTGCCAGCTCACTCGGGACAGGGTATGAAAAACTGTTTTTT. Together with reference TRBV18 and TRBJ1-4, the CDR3 gives the full variable domain: NAGVMQNPRHLVRRRGQEARLRCSPMKGHSHVYWYRQLPEEGLKFMVYLQKENIIDESGMPKERFSAEFPKEGPSILRIQQVVRGDSAAYFCASSLGTGYEKLFFGSGTQLSVL.

The J gene is TRBJ1-4, the V gene TRBV5-1; D is unresolved. The V gene lost 0 bases and the J gene lost 8 bases, with 11 bases spanning the gap. Germline V lookup: CDR1 SGHRS, CDR2 YFSETQ. CDR3 length equals 14 residues. The CDR3 spells CASSLAGAGEKLFF. CDR3 nucleotide sequence: TGCGCCAGCAGCTTGGCGGGCGCGGGGGAAAAACTGTTTTTT.

V is TRBV27 and J is TRBJ2-2; no reliable D call. The germline gives CDR1 MNHEY, CDR2 SMNVEV (reference sequence). This CDR3 spans 13 amino acids. V lost 6 bases and J 6 bases, leaving 11 bases between the germline ends. The CDR3 sequence: CASSSLRSGELFF. The DNA for the CDR3 is TGTGCCAGCAGCTCTCTAAGATCCGGGGAGCTGTTTTTT.

The chain combines TRBV7-9 with TRBJ2-4; 9 positions match TRBD1. Trimming removed 5 bases from V and 3 bases from J; junction bases left unmatched: 11. CDR1 and CDR2 (germline): SEHNR, FQNEAQ (reference sequence). This CDR3 spans 17 amino acids. CDR3 region: CASSARDREYDKNIQYF. For the CDR3, the DNA is TGTGCCAGCAGCGCCCGGGACAGGGAGTATGACAAAAACATTCAGTACTTC.

The chain recombines TRBV6-1 with TRBJ1-2; D is possibly TRBD1 (6 bases). The germline V gene encodes CDR1 MNHNS and CDR2 SASEGT. Trimming left V 10 bases short and J 3 bases short, with 9 bases between. This CDR3 spans 11 amino acids. This chain's CDR3 is CATRTDYGYTF. The CDR3 bases are TGTGCCACCAGGACAGACTATGGCTACACCTTC.

The gene calls are TRBV5-6 and TRBJ1-1; D not certain. The CDR3 extends over 13 amino acids. Trimming removed 3 bases from V and 5 bases from J, with 11 bases in between. From germline, CDR1 is SGHDT and CDR2 YYEEEE. CDR3 bases: TGTGCCAGCAGCTATCTCGCGGGAACTGAAGCTTTCTTT. It codes for CASSYLAGTEAFF.

The rearrangement joins TRBV2 to TRBJ1-6; no clear D. V was trimmed by 3 bases and J by 10 bases, leaving 7 bases between them. Germline CDR1 and CDR2: SNHLY and FYNNEI. The CDR3 spans 12 residues. The CDR3 coding sequence is TGTGCCAGCAGTGACCTAGGATCACCCCTCCACTTT. This sequence encodes CASSDLGSPLHF.

The chain is built from TRBV30 and TRBJ2-7, with 7 bases fitting TRBD2. The ends lost 0 bases at V and 0 bases at J; junction bases unmatched: 5. Germline V gene data show CDR1 as GTSNPN and CDR2 as SVGIG (reference sequence). CDR3 size: 15 residues. The CDR3 protein is CAWSVSGAGSYEQYF. The CDR3 DNA reads as TGTGCCTGGAGTGTCAGCGGGGCAGGCTCCTACGAGCAGTACTTC.

The chain carries TRBV9 and TRBJ2-2, with no clear D. The V and J ends lost 0 bases and 2 bases respectively, with 11 bases between them. The CDR3 consists of 16 residues. Germline V gene lookup returns CDR1 SGDLS and CDR2 YYNGEE. The CDR3 loop reads CASSVASSQNTGELFF. CDR3 coding DNA: TGTGCCAGCAGCGTAGCCTCGAGCCAAAACACCGGGGAGCTGTTTTTT.

This chain uses TRBV7-9 with TRBJ1-2, with unresolved D. From germline, CDR1 is SEHNR and CDR2 FQNEAQ (reference sequence). Trimming removed 5 bases at V and 3 bases at J, with 13 bases between. The CDR3 length is 14 residues. This chain's CDR3 is CASSTPSQDYGYTF. For the CDR3, the DNA is TGTGCCAGCAGCACACCCTCGCAGGACTATGGCTACACCTTC. Full variable domain (missing parts from reference TRBV7-9 and TRBJ1-2): DTGVSQNPRHKITKRGQNVTFRCDPISEHNRLYWYRQTLGQGPEFLTYFQNEAQLEKSRLLSDRFSAERPKGSFSTLEIQRTEQGDSAMYLCASSTPSQDYGYTFGSGTRLTVV.

The chain is built from TRBV2 and TRBJ2-7; no clear D gene. This CDR3 comprises 15 residues. In germline, CDR1 is SNHLY, CDR2 FYNNEI. With 7 bases removed from V and 2 bases from J, the gap between germline ends came to 18 bases. CDR3 DNA: TGTGCCAGCACGGAGCTGGGCAGCTACACCTACGAGCAGTACTTC. This translates into CASTELGSYTYEQYF. Filled out from reference TRBV2 and TRBJ2-7, the complete variable domain reads EPEVTQTPSHQVTQMGQEVILRCVPISNHLYFYWYRQILGQKVEFLVSFYNNEISEKSEIFDDQFSVERPDGSNFTLKIRSTKLEDSAMYFCASTELGSYTYEQYFGPGTRLTVT.